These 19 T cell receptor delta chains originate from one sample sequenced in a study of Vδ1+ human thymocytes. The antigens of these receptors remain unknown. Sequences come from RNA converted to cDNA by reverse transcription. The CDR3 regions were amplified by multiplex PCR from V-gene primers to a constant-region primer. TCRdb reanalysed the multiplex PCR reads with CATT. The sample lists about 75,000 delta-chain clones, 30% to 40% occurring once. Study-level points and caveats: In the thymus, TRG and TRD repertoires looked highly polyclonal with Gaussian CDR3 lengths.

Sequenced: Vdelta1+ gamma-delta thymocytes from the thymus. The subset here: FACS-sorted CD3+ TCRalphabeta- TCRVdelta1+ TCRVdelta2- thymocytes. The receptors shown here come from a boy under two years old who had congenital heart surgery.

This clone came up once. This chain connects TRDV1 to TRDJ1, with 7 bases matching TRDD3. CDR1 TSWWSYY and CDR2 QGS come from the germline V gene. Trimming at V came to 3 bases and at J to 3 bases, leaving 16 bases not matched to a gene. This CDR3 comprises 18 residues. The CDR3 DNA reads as TGTGCTCTTGGGGATCGCTACGGGCTGGGGATAGGAGCCGATAAACTCATCTTT. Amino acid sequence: CALGDRYGLGIGADKLIF.

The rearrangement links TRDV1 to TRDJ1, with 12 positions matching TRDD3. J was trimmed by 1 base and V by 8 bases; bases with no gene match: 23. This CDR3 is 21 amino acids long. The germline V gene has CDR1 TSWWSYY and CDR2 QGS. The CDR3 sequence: CALLPQCVLDWGIQGTDKLIF. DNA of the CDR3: TGTGCTCTTCTCCCACAGTGCGTCTTGGACTGGGGGATACAAGGCACCGATAAACTCATCTTT.

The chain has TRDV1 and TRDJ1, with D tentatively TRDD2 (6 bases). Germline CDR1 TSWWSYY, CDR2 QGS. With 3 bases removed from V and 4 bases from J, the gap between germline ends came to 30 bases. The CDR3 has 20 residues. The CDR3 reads CALGDPGSYASSGGCDKLIF. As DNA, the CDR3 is TGTGCTCTTGGGGACCCAGGTTCCTATGCCTCATCGGGGGGCTGCGATAAACTCATCTTT.

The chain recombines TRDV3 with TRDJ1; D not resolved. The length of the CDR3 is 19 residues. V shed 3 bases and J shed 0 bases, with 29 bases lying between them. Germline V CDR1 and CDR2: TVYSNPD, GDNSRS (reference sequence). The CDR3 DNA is TGTGCCTTCCGCTTGGACCTCCCGGGGCACTGTAGGTACACCGATAAACTCATCTTT. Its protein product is CAFRLDLPGHCRYTDKLIF.

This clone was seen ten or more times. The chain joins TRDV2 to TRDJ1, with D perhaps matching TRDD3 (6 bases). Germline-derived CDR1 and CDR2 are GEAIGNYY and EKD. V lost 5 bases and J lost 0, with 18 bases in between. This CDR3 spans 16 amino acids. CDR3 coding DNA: TGTGCCTGTGCAGATACGCAGGAACTTTACACCGATAAACTCATCTTT. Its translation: CACADTQELYTDKLIF.

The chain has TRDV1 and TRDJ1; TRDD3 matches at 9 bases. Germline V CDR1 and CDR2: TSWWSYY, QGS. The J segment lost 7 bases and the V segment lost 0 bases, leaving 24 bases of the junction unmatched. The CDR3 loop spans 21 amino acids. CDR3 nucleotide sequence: TGTGCTCTTGGGGAACTAGAGGATCTATTCCAGAGTACTGGGGGACCTTTTAAACTCATCTTT. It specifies CALGELEDLFQSTGGPFKLIF.

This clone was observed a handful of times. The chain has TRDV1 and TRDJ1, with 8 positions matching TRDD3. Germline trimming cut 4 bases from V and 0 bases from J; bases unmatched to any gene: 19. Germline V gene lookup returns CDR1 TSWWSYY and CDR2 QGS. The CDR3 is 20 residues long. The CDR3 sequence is CALGVKPSLTGGPYTDKLIF. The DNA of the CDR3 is TGTGCTCTTGGGGTTAAACCTTCCCTTACTGGGGGGCCGTACACCGATAAACTCATCTTT.

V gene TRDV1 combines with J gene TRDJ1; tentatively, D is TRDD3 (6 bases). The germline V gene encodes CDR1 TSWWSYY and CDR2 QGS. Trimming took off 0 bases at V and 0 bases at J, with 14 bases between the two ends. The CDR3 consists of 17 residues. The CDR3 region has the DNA TGTGCTCTTGGGGAACTGGGGATCTACTTCTACACCGATAAACTCATCTTT. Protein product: CALGELGIYFYTDKLIF.

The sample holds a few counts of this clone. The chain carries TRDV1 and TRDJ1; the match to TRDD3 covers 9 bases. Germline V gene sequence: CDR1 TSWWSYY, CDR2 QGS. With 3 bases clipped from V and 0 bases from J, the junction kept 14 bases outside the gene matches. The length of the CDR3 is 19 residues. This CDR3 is CALGDTLSGGFQYTDKLIF. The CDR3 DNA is TGTGCTCTTGGGGATACCCTTTCTGGGGGATTCCAGTACACCGATAAACTCATCTTT.

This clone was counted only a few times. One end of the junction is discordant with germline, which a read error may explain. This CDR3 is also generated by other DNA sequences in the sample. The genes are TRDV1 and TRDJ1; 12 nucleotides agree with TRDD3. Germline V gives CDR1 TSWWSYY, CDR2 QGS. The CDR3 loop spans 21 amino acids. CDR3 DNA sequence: TGTGCTCTTGGGGAACTAGCTCTGGGGGATACGCTCCTAATTTACACCGACAAACTCATCTTT. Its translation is CALGELALGDTLLIYTDKLIF.

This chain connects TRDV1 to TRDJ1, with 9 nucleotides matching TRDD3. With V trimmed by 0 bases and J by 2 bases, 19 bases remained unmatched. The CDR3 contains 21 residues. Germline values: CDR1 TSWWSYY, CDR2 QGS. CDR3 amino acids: CALGELLVPTLGDSGTDKLIF. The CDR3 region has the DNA TGTGCTCTTGGGGAACTACTTGTTCCTACGTTGGGGGATAGTGGGACCGATAAACTCATCTTT.

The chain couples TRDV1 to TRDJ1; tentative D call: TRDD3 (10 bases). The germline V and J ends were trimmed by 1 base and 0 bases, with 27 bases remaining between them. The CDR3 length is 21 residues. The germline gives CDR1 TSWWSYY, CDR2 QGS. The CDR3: CALGEPGLPTVLGDYTDKLIF. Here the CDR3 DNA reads TGTGCTCTTGGGGAACCCGGCCTTCCTACGGTACTGGGGGATTACACCGATAAACTCATCTTT.

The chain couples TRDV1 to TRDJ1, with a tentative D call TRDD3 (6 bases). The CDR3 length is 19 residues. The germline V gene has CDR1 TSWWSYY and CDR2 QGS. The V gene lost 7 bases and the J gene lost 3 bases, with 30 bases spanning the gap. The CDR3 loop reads CALVPNRPICGGSSDKLIF. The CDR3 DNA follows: TGTGCTCTTGTCCCGAACAGGCCCATTTGTGGGGGGTCTTCCGATAAACTCATCTTT.

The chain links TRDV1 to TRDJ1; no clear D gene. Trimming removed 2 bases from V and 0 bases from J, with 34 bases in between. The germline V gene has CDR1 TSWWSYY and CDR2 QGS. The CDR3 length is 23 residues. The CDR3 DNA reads TGTGCTCTTGGGGAAAGAGTGCCTGAATTAACCGCAACGGCGGTGAGGTACACCGATAAACTCATCTTT. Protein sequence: CALGERVPELTATAVRYTDKLIF.

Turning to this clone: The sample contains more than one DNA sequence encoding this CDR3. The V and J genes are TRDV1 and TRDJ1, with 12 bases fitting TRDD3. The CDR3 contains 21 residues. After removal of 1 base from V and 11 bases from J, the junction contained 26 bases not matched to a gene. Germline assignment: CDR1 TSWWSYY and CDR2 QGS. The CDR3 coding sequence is TGTGCTCTTGGGGAACATCTCCGGTGTGCCTCAGTACTGGGGGATACCCTAGGGCTCATCTTT. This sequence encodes CALGEHLRCASVLGDTLGLIF.

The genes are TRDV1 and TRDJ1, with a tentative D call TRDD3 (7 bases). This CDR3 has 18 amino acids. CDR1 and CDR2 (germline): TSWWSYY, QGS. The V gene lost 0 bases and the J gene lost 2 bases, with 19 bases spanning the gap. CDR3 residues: CALGELGFLGGTTDKLIF. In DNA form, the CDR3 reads TGTGCTCTTGGGGAACTAGGCTTCCTGGGGGGCACAACCGATAAACTCATCTTT.

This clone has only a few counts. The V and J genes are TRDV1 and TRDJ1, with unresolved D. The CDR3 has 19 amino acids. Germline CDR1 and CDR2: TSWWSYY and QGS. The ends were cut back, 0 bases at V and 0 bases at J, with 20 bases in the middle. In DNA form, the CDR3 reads TGTGCTCTTGGGGAACTAGCTACCCGTACTGCAGACTACACCGATAAACTCATCTTT. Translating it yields CALGELATRTADYTDKLIF.

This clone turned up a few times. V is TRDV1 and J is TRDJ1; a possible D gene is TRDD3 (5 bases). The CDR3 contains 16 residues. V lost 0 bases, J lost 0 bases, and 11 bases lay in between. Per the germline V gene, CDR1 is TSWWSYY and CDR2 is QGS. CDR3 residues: CALGELAGLNTDKLIF. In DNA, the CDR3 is TGTGCTCTTGGGGAACTGGCGGGATTAAACACCGATAAACTCATCTTT.

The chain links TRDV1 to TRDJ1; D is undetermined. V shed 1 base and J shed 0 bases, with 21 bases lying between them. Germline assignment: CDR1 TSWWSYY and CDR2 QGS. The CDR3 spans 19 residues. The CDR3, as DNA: TGTGCTCTTGGGGAACCGTGTTCAACGGGGCCAGTCCACACCGATAAACTCATCTTT. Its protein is CALGEPCSTGPVHTDKLIF.